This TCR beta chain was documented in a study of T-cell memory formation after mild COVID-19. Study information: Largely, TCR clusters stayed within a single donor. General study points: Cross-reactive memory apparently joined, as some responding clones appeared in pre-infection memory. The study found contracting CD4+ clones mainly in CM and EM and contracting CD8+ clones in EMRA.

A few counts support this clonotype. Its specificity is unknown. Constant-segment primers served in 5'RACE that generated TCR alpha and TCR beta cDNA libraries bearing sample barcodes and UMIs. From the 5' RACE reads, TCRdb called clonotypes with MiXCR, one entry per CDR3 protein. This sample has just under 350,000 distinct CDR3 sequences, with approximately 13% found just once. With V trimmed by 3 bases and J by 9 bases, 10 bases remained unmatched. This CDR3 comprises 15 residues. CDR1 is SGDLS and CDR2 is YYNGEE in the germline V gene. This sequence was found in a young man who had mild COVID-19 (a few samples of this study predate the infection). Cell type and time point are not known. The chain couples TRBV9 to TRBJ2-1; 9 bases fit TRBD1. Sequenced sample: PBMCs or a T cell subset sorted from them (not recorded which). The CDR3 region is CASSGIQGAVGEQFF. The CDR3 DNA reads TGTGCCAGCAGCGGGATACAGGGGGCGGTCGGTGAGCAGTTCTTC.